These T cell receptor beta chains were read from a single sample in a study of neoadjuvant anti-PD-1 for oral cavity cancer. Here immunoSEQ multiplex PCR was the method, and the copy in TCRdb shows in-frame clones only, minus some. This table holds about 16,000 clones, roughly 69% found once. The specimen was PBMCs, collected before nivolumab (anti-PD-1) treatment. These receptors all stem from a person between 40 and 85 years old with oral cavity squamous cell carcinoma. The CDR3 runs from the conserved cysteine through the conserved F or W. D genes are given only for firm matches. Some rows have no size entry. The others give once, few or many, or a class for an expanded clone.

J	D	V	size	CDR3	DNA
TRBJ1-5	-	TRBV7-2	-	CASSLMQAASNQPQHF	TGTGCCAGCAGCTTAATGCAGGCAGCTAGCAATCAGCCCCAGCATTTT
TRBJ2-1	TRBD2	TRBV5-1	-	CASSLAPSGLSYNEQFF	TGCGCCAGCAGCTTGGCGCCTAGCGGCCTCTCCTACAATGAGCAGTTCTTC
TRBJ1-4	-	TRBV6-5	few	CASSYSLTATNEKLFF	TGTGCCAGCAGTTACTCCCTAACAGCAACTAATGAAAAACTGTTTTTT
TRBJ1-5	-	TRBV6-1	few	CASSEVDDNQPQHF	TGTGCCAGCAGTGAAGTTGACGACAATCAGCCCCAGCATTTT
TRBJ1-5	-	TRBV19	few	CASSIKGYNQPQHF	TGTGCCAGTAGTATAAAGGGGTACAATCAGCCCCAGCATTTT
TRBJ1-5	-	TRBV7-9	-	CASGPEDQPQHF	TGTGCCAGCGGACCGGAAGATCAGCCCCAGCATTTT
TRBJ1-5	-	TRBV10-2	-	CASSDLPQGSNQPQHF	TGCGCCAGCAGTGACCTCCCCCAGGGGAGCAATCAGCCCCAGCATTTT
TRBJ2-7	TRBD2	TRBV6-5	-	CATARGRAYEQYF	TGTGCCACCGCCCGCGGGAGGGCTTACGAGCAGTACTTC
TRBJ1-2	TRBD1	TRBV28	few	CASSPLPGGATWGNTF	TGTGCCAGCAGTCCACTCCCAGGGGGCGCAACATGGGGCAACACCTTC
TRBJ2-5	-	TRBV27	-	CASNARAGETQYF	TGTGCCAGCAACGCTCGGGCAGGAGAGACCCAGTACTTC
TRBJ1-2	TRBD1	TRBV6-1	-	CASSGGQGWGYTF	TGTGCCAGCAGTGGCGGACAGGGTTGGGGCTACACCTTC
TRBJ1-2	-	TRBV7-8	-	CASSLEAVPYGYTF	TGTGCCAGCAGCTTAGAAGCAGTCCCCTATGGCTACACCTTC
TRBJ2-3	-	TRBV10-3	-	CATAPGDGTDTQYF	TGTGCCACCGCTCCGGGGGATGGCACAGATACGCAGTATTTT
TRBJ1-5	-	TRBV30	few	CAWSVAGSSNQPQHF	TGTGCCTGGAGTGTAGCGGGAAGTAGCAATCAGCCCCAGCATTTT
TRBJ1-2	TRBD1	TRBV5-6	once	CASSLAGQGARGYTF	TGTGCCAGCAGCTTGGCGGGACAGGGGGCGCGGGGCTACACCTTC
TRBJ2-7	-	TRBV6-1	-	CASSAYRDYEQYF	TGTGCCAGCAGTGCCTACCGGGACTACGAGCAGTACTTC
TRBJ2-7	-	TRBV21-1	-	CASSKVDKVGTGFHEQYF	TGTGCCAGCAGCAAAGTCGATAAGGTTGGGACAGGGTTCCACGAGCAGTACTTC
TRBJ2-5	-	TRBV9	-	CASSLSKETQYF	TGTGCCAGCAGCCTGTCAAAAGAGACCCAGTACTTC